These T cell receptor beta chains were read from a single sample in a study of CD8+CD57+ T cells in acquired aplastic anemia. TCRdb used MiXCR to reprocess the reads, holding one entry per CDR3 protein. This sample has over 45,000 distinct CDR3 sequences, with over 60% found just once. Sequencing was carried out using sorted CD4+, CD8+, or CD8+CD57+ T cells (not recorded which) from PBMCs. The receptors were gathered from a human donor in good health, serving as a control. CDR3s include the opening cysteine and the closing phenylalanine or tryptophan. The D gene is left open where the match is weak. Clone size, where shown, is once, few, many, or a class for clones that have expanded.

v_gene	d_gene	abundance	j_gene	len	CDR3nt	CDR3aa
TRBV15	NA	NA	TRBJ1-2	17	TGTGCCACCAGCAGAGATCGAAGTGGAGGGGTTAACTATGGCTACACCTTC	CATSRDRSGGVNYGYTF
TRBV2	NA	NA	TRBJ1-2	12	TGTGCCAGCAGTCCAGCAGGACGAGGCTACACCTTC	CASSPAGRGYTF
TRBV19	TRBD1	NA	TRBJ1-1	14	TGTGCCAGTAAAGGGGACAGGTTTTTCACTGAAGCTTTCTTT	CASKGDRFFTEAFF
TRBV7-9	TRBD2	NA	TRBJ2-7	14	TGTGCCAGCAGCCCGGGACTAGTGGACTGGGAGCAGTACTTC	CASSPGLVDWEQYF
TRBV15	NA	NA	TRBJ2-5	15	TGTGCCACCAGCAGAGAACAGGAGAGTCGAGAGACCCAGTACTTC	CATSREQESRETQYF
TRBV10-3	NA	once	TRBJ1-6	16	TGTGCCATCAGTGAGTCCTCGGCCAGGACGAATTCACCCCTCCACTTT	CAISESSARTNSPLHF
TRBV7-9	NA	NA	TRBJ2-5	15	TGTGCCAGCAGCTTAGCCATCAGGCCCTTGGAGACCCAGTACTTC	CASSLAIRPLETQYF
TRBV24-1	NA	NA	TRBJ2-3	13	TGTGCCACCAGTGAGGCAGGCGCAGATACGCAGTATTTT	CATSEAGADTQYF
TRBV10-3	TRBD1	few	TRBJ1-2	15	TGTGCCACCTCGATACAGGGGGCGTTTACCTATGGCTACACCTTC	CATSIQGAFTYGYTF
TRBV7-9	NA	NA	TRBJ2-2	12	TGTGCCAGCAGCTTGGATTCCGGGGAGCTGTTTTTT	CASSLDSGELFF
TRBV7-9	NA	once	TRBJ1-5	14	TGTGCCAGCAGACCGGGGGATAGCAATCAGCCCCAGCATTTT	CASRPGDSNQPQHF
TRBV7-9	TRBD1	NA	TRBJ1-1	14	TGTGCCAGCAGCTGGGACAGCTTGAACACTGAAGCTTTCTTT	CASSWDSLNTEAFF
TRBV7-2	NA	few	TRBJ2-2	11	TGTGCCGGCAGGAACACCGGGGAGCTGTTTTTT	CAGRNTGELFF
TRBV19	NA	NA	TRBJ2-1	13	TGTGCCAGTAGTGAGGACGTCGCCCATGAGCAGTTCTTC	CASSEDVAHEQFF
TRBV2	NA	NA	TRBJ1-6	15	TGTGCCAGCAGATCGGGGGGCGCGTATAATTCACCCCTCCACTTT	CASRSGGAYNSPLHF
TRBV9	NA	NA	TRBJ2-3	12	TGTGCCAGCAGCGTAATAGCAGATACGCAGTATTTT	CASSVIADTQYF
TRBV7-9	NA	NA	TRBJ1-6	15	TGTGCCAGCAGCTTAACGGATCTTAATAATTCACCCCTCCACTTT	CASSLTDLNNSPLHF
TRBV24-1	TRBD2	few	TRBJ2-3	14	TGTGCCACCAGTGATTTAGGGACTAGAAATGAGCAGTATTTT	CATSDLGTRNEQYF